These T cell receptor beta chains were read from a single sample in a study of beta chain features in type 1 diabetes. Assay used: immunoSEQ multiplex PCR; TCRdb lists only in-frame clones, some missing. This table has around 97,000 clones, under 30% appearing once. The specimen sequenced was central memory CD4+ T cells from blood. The receptors derive from a woman between 18 and 29 years old with type 1 diabetes. CDR3s leave out the opening cysteine and the closing phenylalanine or tryptophan. Fields, in order: CDR3 length, clone size, V gene, J gene, CDR3 protein. The listing skips clone size in some rows; elsewhere it reads once, few, many or a size class.

13	few	TRBV10-2	TRBJ2-2	ASSLAGGNTGELF
13	.	TRBV19	TRBJ1-5	ASSPRTGQNQPQH
13	few	TRBV7-9	TRBJ2-1	ASSFSGGSMDEQF
13	.	TRBV5-4	TRBJ2-1	ASSPRGGAYNEQF
14	once	TRBV9	TRBJ2-6	ASSARQDSGANVLT
9	.	TRBV25-1	TRBJ2-3	ASRGEDTQY
12	few	TRBV4-1	TRBJ2-1	ASSQGLLGNEQF
15	.	TRBV5-1	TRBJ2-3	ASTPRFSGASTDTQY
11	.	TRBV9	TRBJ1-1	ASSVVGTGLAF
15	few	TRBV7-8	TRBJ2-1	ASSIGLANTLYNEQF
12	.	TRBV2	TRBJ1-4	ASSDGQGNEKLF
13	few	TRBV19	TRBJ1-4	ASIGGERWNEKLF
12	many	TRBV7-9	TRBJ2-2	ASSFVADTGELF
14	.	TRBV5-1	TRBJ2-1	ASSVPLAGGGNEQF
13	few	TRBV9	TRBJ2-5	ASSVEQGSGETQY
17	.	TRBV27	TRBJ2-7	ASSSHRDLSIEWSYEQY
13	.	TRBV5-1	TRBJ1-1	ASSAGVTGGTEAF
15	.	TRBV9	TRBJ2-7	ASSVAAGAVGGYEQY
14	.	TRBV14	TRBJ2-5	ASSQFRTGGQETQY
13	.	TRBV18	TRBJ1-1	ASIPGLRENTEAF
14	few	TRBV4-3	TRBJ1-2	ASSQDWGRADYGYT
13	.	TRBV10-3	TRBJ1-1	AISESGGVNTEAF
13	few	TRBV7-3	TRBJ2-6	ASSPRDSGANVLT
15	few	TRBV2	TRBJ2-3	ASSVGMGLGGTDTQY
17	.	TRBV2	TRBJ2-1	ASSDIVRSAGGTYNEQF
11	.	TRBV6-5	TRBJ2-5	ASKEGSEETQY
15	few	TRBV19	TRBJ2-3	ASSPPRGRGSTDTQY
13	.	TRBV2	TRBJ1-5	ASQGQGALNQPQH
11	few	TRBV25-1	TRBJ1-2	ASSGGRSYGYT
9	.	TRBV6-1	TRBJ1-1	ASSIQALAF